This TCR beta chain was sequenced in a study of shared clonotypes between healthy human individuals. This CDR3 is 16 amino acids long. Germline CDR1 and CDR2: SEHNR and FQNEAQ (reference sequence). Trimming took off 6 bases at V and 0 bases at J, with 14 bases between the two ends. CD45RO-negative, CCR7-positively selected cells formed the naive CD8 fraction, excluding terminally differentiated effector memory CD45RA+ cells. This was a deep-level run. TCRdb's table, derived via immunoSEQ multiplex PCR, lists solely in-frame clones and lacks some. The data hold about 680,000 clones, with about 91% observed a single time.

The rearrangement joins TRBV7-9 to TRBJ2-2; D gene uncertain. What was sequenced was naive CD8+ T cells sorted from blood. The receptor's source is a man under 40 in good health. For the CDR3, the DNA is TGTGCCAGCAGACTTAGGAGTGGGGCGAACACCGGGGAGCTGTTTTTT. Its translation: CASRLRSGANTGELFF.